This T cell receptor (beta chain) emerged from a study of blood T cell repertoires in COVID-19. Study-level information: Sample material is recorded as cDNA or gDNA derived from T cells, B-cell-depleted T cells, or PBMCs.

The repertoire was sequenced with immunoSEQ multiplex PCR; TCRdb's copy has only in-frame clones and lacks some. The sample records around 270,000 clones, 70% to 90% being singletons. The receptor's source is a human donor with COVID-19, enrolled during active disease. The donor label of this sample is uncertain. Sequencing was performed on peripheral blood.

The CDR3 spells CAWSFGTIRAQGREKLFF. Written as DNA, the CDR3 is TGTGCCTGGAGCTTCGGTACGATTAGGGCCCAGGGGCGCGAAAAACTGTTTTTT. The chain carries TRBV30 and TRBJ1-4, with D perhaps matching TRBD1 (6 bases). V was pared by 3 bases and J by 8 bases, with 28 bases between. This CDR3 has 18 amino acids. From germline, CDR1 is GTSNPN and CDR2 SVGIG (reference sequence).